This is a list of T cell receptor beta chains from one sample in a study of blood T cell repertoires in COVID-19. Clones were read by immunoSEQ multiplex PCR, and TCRdb kept only the in-frame ones, dropping some. The sample has approximately 100,000 clones; 85% to 95% are singletons. Sequenced: peripheral blood. The receptors derive from a man aged 50-60 years with active COVID-19. The CDR3 runs from the conserved cysteine through the conserved F or W. The D gene is left open where the match is weak. A row's size may be missing; if present it is once, few, many or a size class.

d_call clone_size j_call v_call cdr3_length cdr3_nt cdr3_aa
- once TRBJ1-1 TRBV28 16 TGTGCCAGCAGTTTAACAGGGCCATCGTCGAACACTGAAGCTTTCTTT CASSLTGPSSNTEAFF
- once TRBJ2-2 TRBV3-1/TRBV3-2 13 TGTGCCAGCAGCCAAGGTCGGGCCGGGGAGCTGTTTTTT CASSQGRAGELFF
TRBD1 - TRBJ2-2 TRBV19 18 TGTGCCAGTAGTACTCAGGACAGGGGGCGGGAGAACACCGGGGAGCTGTTTTTT CASSTQDRGRENTGELFF
TRBD2 - TRBJ2-2 TRBV11-3 14 TGTGCCAGCAGCTCCGAACGGGGGGCCGGGGAGCTGTTTTTT CASSSERGAGELFF
- - TRBJ1-1 TRBV5-4 14 TGTGCCAGCAGCTTGGGACAGGTGAACACTGAAGCTTTCTTT CASSLGQVNTEAFF
TRBD1 few TRBJ1-1 TRBV5-6 16 TGTGCCAGCAGCCCGGGACAGGAGGCGCGGAACACTGAAGCTTTCTTT CASSPGQEARNTEAFF
TRBD2 - TRBJ2-1 TRBV19 15 TGTGCCAGTAGTAGCCGGAGCGGGAGGGCCAATGAGCAGTTCTTC CASSSRSGRANEQFF
TRBD1 - TRBJ2-7 TRBV11-2 14 TGTGCCAGCAGCTTAGGACAGGGGGCGGTCGAGCAGTACTTC CASSLGQGAVEQYF
TRBD1 - TRBJ2-6 TRBV5-1 18 TGCGCCAGCAGCTTCCCGGGACAGGGTGTGTCTGGGGCCAACGTCCTGACTTTC CASSFPGQGVSGANVLTF
TRBD2 - TRBJ2-3 TRBV18 19 TGTGCCAGCTCGCTCCAAAGGGTGGTAGCGGGGCCCACCGGAGATACGCAGTATTTT CASSLQRVVAGPTGDTQYF
TRBD2 - TRBJ2-7 TRBV27 16 TGTGCCAGCAGTTTATTAGGGACTAGCGGGAATTACGAGCAGTACTTC CASSLLGTSGNYEQYF
- - TRBJ2-7 TRBV4-1 15 TGCGCCAGCAGCCAGGTACGCGGGGTCTCCTACGAGCAGTACTTC CASSQVRGVSYEQYF
TRBD2 - TRBJ2-7 TRBV5-1 20 TGCGCCAGCAGCTTGATCTGGACTAGCGGGAGTAGCGGTGGGGTCTACGAGCAGTACTTC CASSLIWTSGSSGGVYEQYF
- - TRBJ1-6 TRBV12-3/TRBV12-4 13 TGTGCCAGCGGCCAGTCAGGGAATTCACCCCTCCACTTT CASGQSGNSPLHF
TRBD2 - TRBJ2-2 TRBV12-3/TRBV12-4 12 TGTGCCAGCAGGCGGGAGCCCGGGGAGCTGTTTTTT CASRREPGELFF
TRBD1 - TRBJ2-1 TRBV5-4 15 TGTGCCAGCAGCCGTCCCTACGACAGGGTGGATGAGCAGTTCTTC CASSRPYDRVDEQFF
TRBD1 - TRBJ2-2 TRBV19 15 TGTGCCAGTAGCCCAGGGGGCTTGAACACCGGGGAGCTGTTTTTT CASSPGGLNTGELFF
TRBD1 - TRBJ2-7 TRBV28 15 TGTGCCAGCAGTTTGGTGGACAGGGGCCCCAACGAGCAGTACTTC CASSLVDRGPNEQYF
- once TRBJ2-7 TRBV11-3 14 TGTGCCAGCAGCCCCCGATCGGGATCCTACGAGCAGTACTTC CASSPRSGSYEQYF
- - TRBJ1-5 TRBV7-6 16 TGTGCCAGCAGCCCACGCCAACGAGATAGCAATCAGCCCCAGCATTTT CASSPRQRDSNQPQHF
- once TRBJ2-2 TRBV5-6 12 TGTGCCAGCAGCCCTAACACCGGGGAGCTGTTTTTT CASSPNTGELFF
- - TRBJ2-7 TRBV28 12 TGTGCCAGCAGTTTACAGGGAAGAAGGGGGTACTTC CASSLQGRRGYF
- - TRBJ2-7 TRBV18 13 TGTGCCAGCTCAGCGACAGAATTCTACGAGCAGTACTTC CASSATEFYEQYF
- - TRBJ1-5 TRBV30 17 TGTGCCTGGAGTGTAAGAGGTACACTTAATAGCAATCAGCCCCAGCATTTT CAWSVRGTLNSNQPQHF
- - TRBJ2-7 TRBV12-3/TRBV12-4 13 TGTGCCAGCAGTTTCGGGATCTCGAGCGAGCAGTACTTC CASSFGISSEQYF
- - TRBJ2-3 TRBV11-2 16 TGTGCCAGCGTTGGCGGGCCGGACCCCAGCACAGATACGCAGTATTTT CASVGGPDPSTDTQYF
TRBD1 - TRBJ1-5 TRBV19 20 TGTGCCAGTAGTATCCGGCAGACCGGGACAGGGGGTCTTAGCAATCAGCCCCAGCATTTT CASSIRQTGTGGLSNQPQHF
- few TRBJ1-5 TRBV4-1 18 TGCGCCAGCAGCCAACGAGGCTTCGAGCGGCCGAACAATCAGCCCCAGCATTTT CASSQRGFERPNNQPQHF
- - TRBJ1-5 TRBV28 17 TGTGCCAGCAGTTCAATTCCGGAGGGCCCCGGCAATCAGCCCCAGCATTTT CASSSIPEGPGNQPQHF
- - TRBJ2-7 TRBV15 13 TGTGCCACCAGCAGGGAGAGGGATTACGAGCAGTACTTC CATSRERDYEQYF
TRBD2 - TRBJ2-1 TRBV27 14 TGTGCCAGCAGGCTAACGGGGACTATCAAAGAGCAGTTCTTC CASRLTGTIKEQFF
TRBD1 - TRBJ2-7 TRBV6-1 14 TGTGCCAGCAGTGAACAACAGGGGCGGGACGAGCAGTACTTC CASSEQQGRDEQYF
- - TRBJ1-5 TRBV6-1 13 TGTGCCAGCAGTGAGGCACAGAATCAGCCCCAGCATTTT CASSEAQNQPQHF
- - TRBJ1-5 TRBV7-2 15 TGTGCCAGCAGCCCCCGGCGTGGGGGGAATCAGCCCCAGCATTTT CASSPRRGGNQPQHF
TRBD1 - TRBJ2-7 TRBV4-2 16 TGTGCCAGCAGCCACGACCCGGGACAGGGGTACTACGAGCAGTACTTC CASSHDPGQGYYEQYF
TRBD1 - TRBJ1-5 TRBV2 16 TGTGCCAGCTCCAACAGGGGATTGGCGAGTAGTCAGCCCCAGCATTTT CASSNRGLASSQPQHF
- few TRBJ1-1 TRBV21-1 12 TGTGCCAGCAGCAAAGGTTCAGGTCAAGCTTTCTTT CASSKGSGQAFF
TRBD2 - TRBJ2-5 TRBV7-6 13 TGTGCCAGCAGCCCGGGGGGGTTAGAGACCCAGTACTTC CASSPGGLETQYF
- - TRBJ1-6 TRBV5-1 14 TGCGCCAGCAGGGGCCACGACCTAAATTCACCCCTCCACTTT CASRGHDLNSPLHF
TRBD2 - TRBJ2-1 TRBV28 15 TGTGCCAGCAGTCGCCTCGCGGGAGGTTACAATGAGCAGTTCTTC CASSRLAGGYNEQFF
TRBD1 - TRBJ1-1 TRBV3-1/TRBV3-2 15 TGTGCCAGCAGCCCTTGGACAGGGGGGAACACTGAAGCTTTCTTT CASSPWTGGNTEAFF
TRBD1 - TRBJ2-7 TRBV10-3 14 TGTGCCATCAGTGAACCCGACAGGGGCTACGAGCAGTACTTC CAISEPDRGYEQYF
TRBD2 once TRBJ2-7 TRBV3-1/TRBV3-2 14 TGTGCCAGCAGCCTCGGACTAGCGGGAGGCGAGCAGTACTTC CASSLGLAGGEQYF
- - TRBJ2-5 TRBV12-3/TRBV12-4 12 TGTGCCAGCACCCCGGGGAGAGAGACCCAGTACTTC CASTPGRETQYF
TRBD1 - TRBJ2-1 TRBV7-8 16 TGTGCCAGCAGCTTATCCCGGGACAGGGCAATCGATGAGCAGTTCTTC CASSLSRDRAIDEQFF
- - TRBJ1-5 TRBV6-6 15 TGTGCCAGCAGCCCTCTCCCCCACGGGAATCAGCCCCAGCATTTT CASSPLPHGNQPQHF
TRBD2 once TRBJ2-1 TRBV7-2 15 TGTGCCAGCAGCTTGAGGCTAGCGGAAGACAATGAGCAGTTCTTC CASSLRLAEDNEQFF
- - TRBJ1-4 TRBV5-1 16 TGCGCCAGCAGCTCCCGGGACACAACAACTAATGAAAAACTGTTTTTT CASSSRDTTTNEKLFF
TRBD1 - TRBJ2-1 TRBV11-2 13 TGTGCCAGCAGCTGGGGACAGAACAATGAGCAGTTCTTC CASSWGQNNEQFF
- - TRBJ1-1 TRBV5-5 14 TGTGCCAGCAGCTTGGTGGCGGGGAACACTGAAGCTTTCTTT CASSLVAGNTEAFF
- few TRBJ1-2 TRBV18 14 TGTGCCAGCTCAGTGACGAAGGACGGGGGAGGCTACACCTTC CASSVTKDGGGYTF
- - TRBJ2-5 TRBV5-1 13 TGCGCCAGCAGTCTACAGGGCTTCGAGACCCAGTACTTC CASSLQGFETQYF
- - TRBJ2-7 TRBV10-3 15 TGTGCCATCAGTGAGTCTCAGGGGCGCTCCTACGAGCAGTACTTC CAISESQGRSYEQYF
- - TRBJ1-1 TRBV27 13 TGTGCCAGCAGTTTAGCCGGGAGAACTGAAGCTTTCTTT CASSLAGRTEAFF
- - TRBJ1-1 TRBV5-4 13 TGTGCCAGCAGCTTTCAGGGGAACACTGAAGCTTTCTTT CASSFQGNTEAFF